One and the same sample provided the 27 T cell receptor beta chains below, sequenced in a study of shared clonotypes between healthy human individuals. Clones were sequenced by immunoSEQ multiplex PCR, and TCRdb holds only the in-frame ones, with some missing. This sample carries about a million clones, about 75% of them seen once, and the ten largest clones take roughly 1.4%. The specimen sequenced was memory CD4+ T cells sorted from blood. Subset denoted: CD45RA-negative fraction. The receptors here all came from a man between 18 and 35 years old in good health.

This clone was observed a single time. V and J are TRBV30 and TRBJ1-4; 7 bases line up with TRBD1. CDR1 and CDR2 (germline): GTSNPN, SVGIG (reference sequence). There are 14 residues in the CDR3. The junction had 12 bases not matched to a gene; V was cut back by 1 base and J by 13 bases. Written as DNA, the CDR3 is TGTGCCTGGAGTGCAGGGACAGTAGTTGAAGTACTGTTTTTT. Amino acids: CAWSAGTVVEVLFF. Full variable domain (rest looked up from reference TRBV30 and TRBJ1-4): SQTIHQWPATLVQPVGSPLSLECTVEGTSNPNLYWYRQAAGRGLQLLFYSVGIGQISSEVPQNLSASRPQDRQFILSSKKLLLSDSGFYLCAWSAGTVVEVLFFGSGTQLSVL.

The chain carries TRBV5-1 and TRBJ2-3; D is undetermined. Between the trimmed V and J ends, which lost 7 bases and 1 base, there was a span of 16 bases. CDR1 and CDR2 from the germline V gene are SGHRS and YFSETQ. The length of the CDR3 is 15 residues. The CDR3 region is CASFYGLTRTDTQYF. CDR3 sequence (DNA): TGCGCCAGCTTCTATGGGCTTACCCGCACAGATACGCAGTATTTT.

Details on this clone: Since a far larger clone is one base different, this is likely a read error. Other DNA sequences in this specimen translate into the identical CDR3. V usage is TRBV7-2 and J usage is TRBJ1-2, with a possible D match to TRBD1 (5 bases). The germline gives CDR1 SGHTA, CDR2 FQGNSA. V was pared by 0 bases and J by 6 bases, with 8 bases between. The CDR3 covers 13 residues. CDR3 bases: TGTGCCAGCAGCTTAGCTGGAGGGGATGGCTACACCTTC. This codes for CASSLAGGDGYTF.

This clone was counted many times. The genes are TRBV7-8 and TRBJ1-2; the match to TRBD1 covers 9 bases. CDR1 is SGHVS, CDR2 FQNEAQ, per germline. The CDR3 loop spans 14 amino acids. J was trimmed by 3 bases and V by 5 bases; bases with no gene match: 4. Written as DNA, the CDR3 is TGTGCCAGCAGCCGACGGGACAGGGACTATGGCTACACCTTC. This codes for CASSRRDRDYGYTF.

In nucleotides, the CDR3 is TGTGCCAGCAGAGGACAGGCCTCCACAGGCTACACCTTC. It codes for CASRGQASTGYTF. This chain uses TRBV6-6 with TRBJ1-2; 7 positions agree with TRBD1. The germline V gene has CDR1 MNHNY and CDR2 SVGAGI (reference sequence). The CDR3 totals 13 residues. After removal of 6 bases from V and 8 bases from J, the junction contained 9 bases not matched to a gene.

The chain employs TRBV29-1 and TRBJ2-5; 8 nucleotides align to TRBD2. Germline V gene lookup returns CDR1 SQVTM and CDR2 ANQGSEA. Trimming at V came to 6 bases and at J to 2 bases, leaving 5 bases not matched to a gene. This CDR3 comprises 13 residues. The CDR3 DNA follows: TGCAGCGTCCCAATAGCGGGGCAAGAGACCCAGTACTTC. It encodes CSVPIAGQETQYF.

Points on this clone: Different DNA sequences within this sample yield the same CDR3. V is TRBV18 and J is TRBJ2-1; D remains ambiguous. V shed 3 bases and J shed 3 bases, with 6 bases lying between them. Germline V gene data show CDR1 as KGHSH and CDR2 as LQKENI. The CDR3 totals 13 residues. The CDR3 reads CASSPGSYNEQFF. The CDR3, as DNA: TGTGCCAGCTCACCGGGCAGCTACAATGAGCAGTTCTTC.

A note on this clone: Other DNA sequences in this sample translate to the same CDR3. The CDR3 protein is CASSPRTGEQYF. CDR3 nucleotides: TGTGCCAGCTCACCGCGGACGGGCGAGCAGTACTTC. The chain combines TRBV18 with TRBJ2-7, with unresolved D. V lost 3 bases, J lost 6 bases, and 9 bases lay in between. From germline, CDR1 is KGHSH and CDR2 LQKENI. The CDR3 has 12 residues.

To note about this clone: The identical CDR3 is also encoded by other nucleotide sequences in the sample. The J gene is TRBJ1-5, the V gene TRBV7-2; D is unclear. The V end lost 1 base, the J end lost 7 bases, and 11 bases lay between the germline ends. Germline V gene sequence: CDR1 SGHTA, CDR2 FQGNSA. This CDR3 spans 14 amino acids. The CDR3 spells CASSLGPSNQPQHF. DNA for the CDR3: TGTGCCAGCAGCTTAGGCCCATCGAACCAGCCCCAGCATTTT.

This rearrangement joins TRBV18 to TRBJ1-3; D uncertain. The V gene lost 6 bases and the J gene lost 0 bases, with 12 bases spanning the gap. The germline V gene encodes CDR1 KGHSH and CDR2 LQKENI. The CDR3 covers 15 residues. The DNA of the CDR3 is TGTGCCAGCTCTGCGGCCGAGGTCTCTGGAAACACCATATATTTT. Encoded protein: CASSAAEVSGNTIYF.

The V gene is TRBV5-1, the J gene TRBJ2-3; 7 bases are a match to TRBD2. V was clipped by 4 bases and J by 6 bases; unmatched bases: 5. CDR1 is SGHRS, CDR2 YFSETQ, per germline. The length of the CDR3 is 13 residues. The CDR3 coding sequence is TGCGCCAGCAGCGGGAGGGGAAAGGATACGCAGTATTTT. Its translation: CASSGRGKDTQYF.

J is TRBJ1-1 and V is TRBV2; unclear D gene. Trimming pared 7 bases from V and 1 base from J, leaving 10 bases between. This CDR3 spans 13 amino acids. Germline assignment: CDR1 SNHLY and CDR2 FYNNEI. The CDR3 DNA sequence: TGTGCCAGCACTGGGTTCTCGAACACTGAAGCTTTCTTT. This gives the protein CASTGFSNTEAFF.

CDR3 DNA: TGTGCCAGCAGCCCTGATCGGGCGGGGGGGGCGGCCTACGAGCAGTACTTC. Its protein is CASSPDRAGGAAYEQYF. The rearrangement links TRBV7-2 to TRBJ2-7; 9 positions agree with TRBD2. CDR1 is SGHTA, CDR2 FQGNSA, per germline. CDR3 length equals 17 residues. The trim removed 5 bases at V and 2 bases at J, leaving 13 bases unmatched. Looking up the rest from reference TRBV7-2 and TRBJ2-7 gives the full variable domain: GAGVSQSPSNKVTEKGKDVELRCDPISGHTALYWYRQSLGQGLEFLIYFQGNSAPDKSGLPSDRFSAERTGGSVSTLTIQRTQQEDSAVYLCASSPDRAGGAAYEQYFGPGTRLTVT.

As regards this clone: This sample includes further DNA sequences coding for the same CDR3. This CDR3 reads CASSVGGGSYNEQFF. The DNA for the CDR3 is TGTGCCAGCAGCGTAGGTGGAGGCTCCTACAATGAGCAGTTCTTC. This chain links TRBV9 with TRBJ2-1; weak D call: TRBD2 (5 bases). Germline V CDR1 and CDR2: SGDLS, YYNGEE. The CDR3 runs 15 residues. The germline V and J ends were trimmed by 0 bases and 0 bases, with 7 bases remaining between them. Variable domain in full (rest from reference TRBV9 and TRBJ2-1): DSGVTQTPKHLITATGQRVTLRCSPRSGDLSVYWYQQSLDQGLQFLIQYYNGEERAKGNILERFSAQQFPDLHSELNLSSLELGDSALYFCASSVGGGSYNEQFFGPGTRLTVL.

The chain links TRBV30 to TRBJ1-3; D is perhaps TRBD1 (6 bases). Trimming pared 0 bases from V and 2 bases from J, leaving 11 bases between. CDR3 length: 15 residues. Germline V gives CDR1 GTSNPN, CDR2 SVGIG (reference sequence). Written as DNA, the CDR3 is TGTGCCTGGAGTGTAACAGGGCGCGCTGGAAACACCATATATTTT. This translates into CAWSVTGRAGNTIYF.

V gene TRBV11-2 combines with J gene TRBJ2-7; 13 nucleotides line up with TRBD2. V lost 5 bases to trimming and J lost 6 bases; unmatched junction nucleotides: 10. Germline CDR1 reads SGHAT; CDR2 reads FQNNGV. The CDR3 runs to 16 residues. CDR3 in amino acids: CASSTRLAGGSAEQYF. CDR3 sequence (DNA): TGTGCCAGCAGCACTCGACTAGCGGGGGGCTCTGCCGAGCAGTACTTC.

The chain joins TRBV10-3 to TRBJ2-3; 9 bases are a match to TRBD1. Trimming at V came to 4 bases and at J to 0 bases, leaving 11 bases not matched to a gene. The CDR3 runs 18 residues. CDR1 and CDR2 from the germline V gene are ENHRY and SYGVKD. The CDR3 DNA follows: TGTGCCATCAGTGCGCAGGACAGGGGCCCACTTAGCACAGATACGCAGTATTTT. It specifies CAISAQDRGPLSTDTQYF.

The chain recombines TRBV11-2 with TRBJ2-3, with 9 bases identical to TRBD2. The CDR3 runs 15 residues. Per the germline V gene, CDR1 is SGHAT and CDR2 is FQNNGV. V lost 3 bases to trimming and J lost 0 bases; unmatched junction nucleotides: 1. CDR3 in amino acids: CASSFTSGSTDTQYF. Written as DNA, the CDR3 is TGTGCCAGCAGCTTCACTAGCGGGAGCACAGATACGCAGTATTTT.

This clone was recorded at least ten times. The chain couples TRBV21-1 to TRBJ2-5; the table calls TRBD1, which could not be checked here. TRBV21-1 is a known pseudogene. The CDR3 is 18 residues long. This CDR3 reads CASSKDRGKDEDRETQYF. In DNA, the CDR3 is TGTGCCAGCAGCAAGGACAGGGGGAAGGACGAAGATAGAGAGACCCAGTACTTC.

This clone was seen more than once but under ten times. The chain carries TRBV5-1 and TRBJ1-5, with 8 bases identical to TRBD1. This CDR3 spans 14 amino acids. CDR1 and CDR2 from the germline V gene are SGHRS and YFSETQ. J gave up 6 bases and V 4 bases, and 6 bases lay outside the gene matches. This CDR3 reads CASSTGQGTQPQHF. For the CDR3, the DNA is TGCGCCAGCAGCACCGGACAGGGAACTCAGCCCCAGCATTTT.

This clone was seen a handful of times. The genes are TRBV6-1 and TRBJ2-4; the D gene could be TRBD1 or TRBD2 (5 bases each). The germline V gene has CDR1 MNHNS and CDR2 SASEGT. V shed 8 bases and J shed 1 base, with 9 bases lying between them. The CDR3 is made up of 13 amino acids. CDR3 bases: TGTGCCAGCGCCAGGGAGGCCAAAAACATTCAGTACTTC. Its protein is CASAREAKNIQYF.

About this clone: In the same sample, other DNA sequences code for this CDR3. The chain recombines TRBV7-9 with TRBJ1-5; 8 bases agree with TRBD1. Losses at the gene ends were 4 bases for V and 6 bases for J; bases not matched to a gene: 5. Per germline, CDR1 SEHNR and CDR2 FQNEAQ (reference sequence). This CDR3 has 14 residues. The CDR3 region is CASSSGQGSQPQHF. DNA for the CDR3: TGTGCCAGCAGCTCCGGACAGGGAAGTCAGCCCCAGCATTTT.

This clone turned up a few times. CDR3 nucleotide sequence: TGTGCCAGCACCCTATCGCCCACTAACTATGGCTACACCTTC. This gives the protein CASTLSPTNYGYTF. The gene calls are TRBV7-2 and TRBJ1-2; no clear D gene. Deletions cut 7 bases from V and 0 bases from J, with 12 bases between. The CDR3 has 14 residues. Germline CDR1 and CDR2: SGHTA and FQGNSA.

The chain is built from TRBV7-3 and TRBJ2-7, with D possibly being TRBD2 (6 bases). V gave up 5 bases and J gave up 3 bases, with 17 bases separating them. The CDR3 sequence is 15 residues long. The germline CDR1 and CDR2 sequences are SGHTA and FQGTGA. CDR3 DNA: TGTGCCAGCAGCCAAAATAGCGGACCTGACTACGAGCAGTACTTC. Protein: CASSQNSGPDYEQYF.

J is TRBJ1-5 and V is TRBV29-1, with 8 bases aligning to TRBD1. Trimming at V came to 7 bases and at J to 4 bases, leaving 6 bases not matched to a gene. The CDR3 covers 13 residues. Germline V gives CDR1 SQVTM, CDR2 ANQGSEA. CDR3 sequence reads: CSARTGSNQPQHF. The CDR3 DNA reads TGCAGCGCCCGGACAGGGTCAAATCAGCCCCAGCATTTT.

On this clone itself: A read error may explain this, as a much larger clone is one base away. Within the sample, other DNA sequences also encode this same CDR3. The chain joins TRBV18 to TRBJ1-1; 7 bases line up with TRBD1. The germline V gene encodes CDR1 KGHSH and CDR2 LQKENI. There are 14 residues in the CDR3. The V gene end was trimmed by 3 bases and the J gene end by 3 bases; junction bases not matched to a gene: 4. As DNA, the CDR3 is TGTGCCAGCTCACCGTCCAGGGGGGACACTGAAGCTTTCTTT. Encoded protein: CASSPSRGDTEAFF.

The gene calls are TRBV29-1 and TRBJ2-2, with a weak D call TRBD2 (6 bases). Germline V CDR1 and CDR2: SQVTM, ANQGSEA. CDR3 length: 13 amino acids. Trimming removed 2 bases from V and 5 bases from J, with 9 bases in between. Written as DNA, the CDR3 is TGCAGCGTTGAACGGGAGCGGACCGGGGAGCTGTTTTTT. It is translated as CSVERERTGELFF.